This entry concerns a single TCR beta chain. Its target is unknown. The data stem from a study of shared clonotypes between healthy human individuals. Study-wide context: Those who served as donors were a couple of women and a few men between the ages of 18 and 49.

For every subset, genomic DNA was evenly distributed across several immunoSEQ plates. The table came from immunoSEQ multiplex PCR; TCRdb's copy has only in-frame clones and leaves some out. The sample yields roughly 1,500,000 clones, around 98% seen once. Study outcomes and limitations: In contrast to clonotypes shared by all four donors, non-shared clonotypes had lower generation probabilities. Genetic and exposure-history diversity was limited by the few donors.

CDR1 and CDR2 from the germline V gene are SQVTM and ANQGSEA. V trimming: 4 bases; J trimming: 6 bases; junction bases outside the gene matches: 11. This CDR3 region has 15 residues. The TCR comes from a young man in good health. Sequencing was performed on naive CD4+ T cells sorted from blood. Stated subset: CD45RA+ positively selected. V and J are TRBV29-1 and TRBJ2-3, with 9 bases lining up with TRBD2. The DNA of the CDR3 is TGCAGCGTTGGGGCCGTAGCGGGAGTTCATGATACGCAGTATTTT. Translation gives CSVGAVAGVHDTQYF.